Listed below are T cell receptor beta chains from one sample, sequenced in a study of shared clonotypes between healthy human individuals. Profiling relied on immunoSEQ multiplex PCR, and the TCRdb table lists in-frame clones only, not all of them. The sample yields millions of clones, 85% to 95% seen once. The sample taken for sequencing was naive CD4+ T cells sorted from blood. The receptors were gathered from a man aged 18 to 35 in good health. Each CDR3 is given with its conserved first and last residue. The D gene is left open where the match is weak. Clone sizes are given selectively: once, few, many, or a class where the clone is expanded.

TRBJ2-1	TRBV5-1	.	.	CASSLDLSSYNEQFF	TGCGCCAGCAGCTTGGATCTAAGCTCCTACAATGAGCAGTTCTTC
TRBJ1-5	TRBV5-6	.	.	CASSLRPDYSNQPQHF	TGTGCCAGCAGCTTGCGGCCAGATTATAGCAATCAGCCCCAGCATTTT
TRBJ2-3	TRBV13	.	.	CASSLQELASNTQYF	TGTGCCAGCAGCTTACAGGAGCTAGCGTCGAATACGCAGTATTTT
TRBJ2-3	TRBV5-1	TRBD2	.	CASSLVLAESTDTQYF	TGCGCCAGCAGCTTGGTGCTAGCGGAGTCGACAGATACGCAGTATTTT
TRBJ1-5	TRBV6-6	.	few	CASSSAPNQPQHF	TGTGCCAGCAGTTCAGCCCCAAATCAGCCCCAGCATTTT
TRBJ2-7	TRBV28	.	.	CASSLRGFVYEQYF	TGTGCCAGCAGTTTACGGGGGTTTGTCTACGAGCAGTACTTC
TRBJ2-7	TRBV11-2	TRBD1	.	CASSLRKGQGIYEQYF	TGTGCCAGCAGCTTAAGGAAGGGACAGGGCATTTACGAGCAGTACTTC
TRBJ1-6	TRBV19	.	.	CASSRYGGSLSYNSPLHF	TGTGCCAGTAGTAGGTACGGGGGTAGTTTATCCTATAATTCACCCCTCCACTTT
TRBJ2-3	TRBV7-2	.	.	CASSLNTQYF	TGTGCCAGCAGTTTGAATACGCAGTATTTT
TRBJ2-3	TRBV10-3	.	once	CAIGADTQYF	TGTGCCATCGGGGCAGATACGCAGTATTTT
TRBJ2-7	TRBV6-5	TRBD1	.	CASGRQGNGEQYF	TGTGCCAGCGGGCGACAGGGGAATGGTGAGCAGTACTTC
TRBJ2-7	TRBV11-2	TRBD1	.	CASSGLDRAWSSYEQYF	TGTGCCAGCAGCGGTTTGGACAGGGCGTGGAGCTCCTACGAGCAGTACTTC
TRBJ1-2	TRBV5-1	.	.	CASSSSNRDGYTF	TGCGCCAGCAGCTCCTCTAACAGGGATGGCTACACCTTC
TRBJ2-2	TRBV12-5	.	.	CASGLGRGGLHLPHTGELFF	TGTGCTAGTGGTTTGGGGAGGGGAGGCCTCCATCTCCCTCACACCGGGGAGCTGTTTTTT
TRBJ1-5	TRBV5-1	.	.	CASSLEGGGQPQHF	TGCGCCAGCAGCTTGGAAGGGGGAGGACAGCCCCAGCATTTT
TRBJ2-3	TRBV5-1	.	.	CASSLQGGMRDTQYF	TGCGCCAGCAGCCTTCAAGGGGGGATGAGAGATACGCAGTATTTT
TRBJ2-1	TRBV5-6	.	.	CASSPLPANEQFF	TGTGCCAGCAGTCCACTCCCGGCCAATGAGCAGTTCTTC
TRBJ2-5	TRBV14	.	.	CASSRSEAWETQYF	TGTGCCAGCAGCCGCTCGGAGGCATGGGAGACCCAGTACTTC
TRBJ2-2	TRBV7-9	TRBD1	.	CASSKQGASIGELFF	TGTGCCAGCAGCAAACAGGGGGCGTCTATCGGGGAGCTGTTTTTT
TRBJ2-1	TRBV28	.	.	CASSLGQGVYNEQFF	TGTGCCAGCAGTTTAGGCCAGGGAGTATACAATGAGCAGTTCTTC
TRBJ1-3	TRBV2	.	.	CASSVLGGNTIYF	TGTGCCAGCAGCGTTCTAGGGGGAAACACCATATATTTT
TRBJ1-4	TRBV6-1	.	.	CASSERPGSNEKLFF	TGTGCCAGCAGTGAGAGGCCTGGGTCTAATGAAAAACTGTTTTTT
TRBJ2-7	TRBV5-1	TRBD1	.	CAVYRGGASQWVYEQYF	TGCGCCGTATATCGAGGGGGCGCATCTCAGTGGGTCTACGAGCAGTACTTC
TRBJ1-1	TRBV7-9	.	.	CASSSRANTEAFF	TGTGCCAGCAGCTCCAGGGCGAACACTGAAGCTTTCTTT
TRBJ2-4	TRBV2	.	.	CASRARLTLAKNIQYF	TGTGCCAGCAGGGCCCGCCTGACCTTAGCCAAAAACATTCAGTACTTC
TRBJ2-5	TRBV6-1	.	.	CASRKPSVETQYF	TGTGCCAGCAGAAAGCCATCAGTCGAGACCCAGTACTTC
TRBJ2-2	TRBV19	.	once	CASNTGGGTGELFF	TGTGCCAGTAATACAGGCGGAGGCACCGGGGAGCTGTTTTTT
TRBJ1-2	TRBV5-1	.	.	CASKGSQALYGYTF	TGCGCCAGCAAGGGTAGTCAGGCCCTCTATGGCTACACCTTC
TRBJ2-7	TRBV11-2	TRBD2	.	CASTIGRVYEQYF	TGTGCCAGCACCATTGGGAGGGTTTACGAGCAGTACTTC
TRBJ1-2	TRBV30	TRBD1	.	CAWSDPGQGVFGYTF	TGTGCCTGGAGTGATCCGGGACAGGGTGTGTTTGGCTACACCTTC
TRBJ2-1	TRBV7-2	.	.	CASSVLRTAYNEQFF	TGTGCCAGCAGCGTACTAAGGACAGCCTACAATGAGCAGTTCTTC
TRBJ2-3	TRBV7-9	TRBD2	once	CASRAQRGASSTDTQYF	TGTGCCAGCAGGGCCCAGCGGGGGGCCTCTAGCACAGATACGCAGTATTTT
TRBJ1-6	TRBV27	.	.	CASSFRIENSPLHF	TGTGCCAGCAGTTTCAGAATCGAGAATTCACCCCTCCACTTT
TRBJ2-7	TRBV10-3	.	.	CAISESGAEQYF	TGTGCCATCAGTGAAAGTGGTGCCGAGCAGTACTTC
TRBJ1-5	TRBV7-7	TRBD1	once	CASSHPGTGVGRHQPQHF	TGTGCTAGCAGCCATCCCGGGACAGGGGTTGGGCGCCATCAGCCCCAGCATTTT
TRBJ2-7	TRBV18	.	.	CASSPPRSGTKFYEQYF	TGTGCCAGCTCACCACCGCGTTCCGGGACCAAATTCTACGAGCAGTACTTC
TRBJ2-7	TRBV7-2	TRBD1	.	CASSQGQGTYEQYF	TGTGCCAGCAGTCAAGGACAGGGAACCTACGAGCAGTACTTC
TRBJ2-7	TRBV6-5	TRBD2	.	CASSYAGLASEQYF	TGTGCCAGCAGTTACGCGGGACTAGCGAGCGAGCAGTACTTC
TRBJ1-1	TRBV27	.	.	CASSPIGVRFSEAFF	TGTGCCAGCAGTCCCATTGGAGTGCGCTTCTCCGAAGCTTTCTTT
TRBJ2-2	TRBV10-3	.	.	CAIRWGDTGELFF	TGTGCCATAAGGTGGGGTGACACCGGGGAGCTGTTTTTT
TRBJ2-3	TRBV18	TRBD2	.	CASSPYAPSGTSTDTQYF	TGTGCCAGCTCACCCTATGCGCCTAGCGGGACTAGCACAGATACGCAGTATTTT
TRBJ1-1	TRBV4-1	.	.	CASTRLQDLNTEAFF	TGCGCCAGCACCCGCCTACAGGATCTGAACACTGAAGCTTTCTTT
TRBJ1-5	TRBV7-2	.	.	CASSSRVNQPQHF	TGTGCCAGCAGCTCCAGGGTTAATCAGCCCCAGCATTTT
TRBJ1-6	TRBV5-1	TRBD1	.	CASSVGQGGGSPLHF	TGCGCCAGCAGCGTGGGACAGGGGGGAGGTTCACCCCTCCACTTT
TRBJ1-1	TRBV5-1	.	.	CASSLDTRDVFF	TGCGCCAGCAGCTTGGATACAAGAGATGTATTCTTT
TRBJ1-4	TRBV30	.	.	CAWSVRAADEKLFF	TGTGCCTGGAGTGTACGGGCGGCGGATGAAAAACTGTTTTTT
TRBJ2-5	TRBV6-5	.	.	CASRSPVQETQYF	TGTGCCAGCAGATCCCCCGTCCAAGAGACCCAGTACTTC
TRBJ2-2	TRBV10-3	.	.	CAITSLAGGLGELFF	TGTGCCATCACGTCTTTGGCAGGGGGACTCGGGGAGCTGTTTTTT
TRBJ2-7	TRBV6-5	.	.	CASSSVGVHEQYF	TGTGCCAGCAGCTCGGTGGGGGTCCACGAGCAGTACTTC
TRBJ2-1	TRBV19	.	.	CASSFRLGARYNEQFF	TGTGCCAGTAGTTTCCGACTAGGGGCCCGCTACAATGAGCAGTTCTTC